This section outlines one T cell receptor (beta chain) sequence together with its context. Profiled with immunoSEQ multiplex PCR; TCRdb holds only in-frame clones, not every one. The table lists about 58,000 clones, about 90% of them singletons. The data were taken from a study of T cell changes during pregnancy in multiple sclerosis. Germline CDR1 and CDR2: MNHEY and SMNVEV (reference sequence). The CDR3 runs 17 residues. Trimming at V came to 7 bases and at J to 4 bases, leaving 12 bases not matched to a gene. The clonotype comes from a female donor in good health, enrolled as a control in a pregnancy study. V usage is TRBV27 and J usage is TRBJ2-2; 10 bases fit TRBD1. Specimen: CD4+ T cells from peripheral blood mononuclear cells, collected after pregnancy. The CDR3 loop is CASTPRDRGYSTGELFF. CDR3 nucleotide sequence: TGTGCCAGCACCCCCCGGGACAGGGGCTACTCCACCGGGGAGCTGTTTTTT.